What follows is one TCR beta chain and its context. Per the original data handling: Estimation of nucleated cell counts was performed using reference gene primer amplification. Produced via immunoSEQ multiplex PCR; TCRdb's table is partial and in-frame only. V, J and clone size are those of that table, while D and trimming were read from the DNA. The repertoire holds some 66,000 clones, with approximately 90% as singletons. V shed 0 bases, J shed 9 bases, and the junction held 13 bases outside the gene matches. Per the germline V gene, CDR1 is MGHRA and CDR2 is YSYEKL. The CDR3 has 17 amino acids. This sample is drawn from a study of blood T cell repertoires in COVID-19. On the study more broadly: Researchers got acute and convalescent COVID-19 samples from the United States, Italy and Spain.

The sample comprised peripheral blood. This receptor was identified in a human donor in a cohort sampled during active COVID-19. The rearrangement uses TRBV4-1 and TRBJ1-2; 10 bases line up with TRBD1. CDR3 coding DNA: TGCGCCAGCAGCCAAGAGGAAGGAGCGACAGGGGGCATGAGCTACACCTTC. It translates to CASSQEEGATGGMSYTF.